This TCR beta chain was documented in a study of OX40 agonist ivuxolimab in advanced cancers. Study in general: The mean age was about 57 years, ranging from 23 to 79, with more than 70% of participants male. Of the participants, more than 35% had some prior anti-PD-1, anti-PD-L1 or anti-CTLA-4 therapy, which was allowed. Notes on the study in general: CD8+ T cells averaged more expanded clones than CD4+. In the 0.1 to 3.0 mg/kg range, CD4+ and CD8+ blood T cells had expanded clonally by week 6.

V was clipped by 0 bases and J by 0 bases, with 7 bases between them. Germline CDR1 SGHRS, CDR2 YFSETQ. This CDR3 has 14 residues. This table comes from immunoSEQ multiplex PCR, and its TCRdb copy is limited to in-frame clones, with some not included. The profile shows about 40,000 clones, roughly 80% of them singletons. Remarks on this clone: What it binds is unknown.

The receptor's source is an adult with an advanced solid tumor such as melanoma, head and neck, liver or kidney cancer. This chain links TRBV5-1 with TRBJ2-7, with D unresolved. The specimen comprised CD4+ or CD8+ T cells sorted from blood, sampled in a trial of the OX40 agonist ivuxolimab. The CDR3 DNA reads TGCGCCAGCAGCTTGGAGGGCAGCTCCTACGAGCAGTACTTC. This encodes CASSLEGSSYEQYF. Full variable domain (remainder filled in from reference TRBV5-1 and TRBJ2-7): KAGVTQTPRYLIKTRGQQVTLSCSPISGHRSVSWYQQTPGQGLQFLFEYFSETQRNKGNFPGRFSGRQFSNSRSEMNVSTLELGDSALYLCASSLEGSSYEQYFGPGTRLTVT.